This T cell receptor beta chain was observed in a study of radiotherapy plus CTLA-4 blockade in lung cancer. Findings and limits, study-wide: Clones of tumor-derived TCRs expanded in blood after radiotherapy plus ipilimumab.

This clone was seen a single time. No antigen is known for it. Those with chemo-refractory metastatic non-small-cell lung cancer were treated with focal radiation combined with CTLA-4 blockade using ipilimumab. Produced via immunoSEQ multiplex PCR; TCRdb's table is partial and in-frame only. The table records roughly 130,000 clones, just under 90% of them present only once. Germline CDR1 MNHEY, CDR2 SVGAGI. The CDR3 is made up of 16 amino acids. V lost 0 bases and J 4 bases, leaving 13 bases between the germline ends. This clonotype was sampled from a human donor with non-small cell lung cancer that progressed on radiotherapy plus ipilimumab. The sample in question was peripheral blood, obtained from a patient treated with radiotherapy plus ipilimumab. The gene calls are TRBV6-5 and TRBJ1-3, with a weak D call TRBD1 (5 bases). The CDR3 loop reads CASSYSGRGSGNTIYF. CDR3 nucleotides: TGTGCCAGCAGTTACTCGGGGAGGGGTTCGGGAAACACCATATATTTT.